Shown below are 19 T cell receptor beta chains from a single sample sequenced in a study of response to subunit inactivated influenza vaccine. TCRdb passed the RT-PCR reads through MiXCR, listing each CDR3 protein once. Altogether hundreds of thousands of distinct CDR3 sequences are present, 11% being singletons, with the ten largest covering around 10%. The sample was also reused in another study, on T cells expressing NK-cell markers. In that study: Synthesis of TCR beta cDNA relied on 5'RACE template switching carrying UMIs.

The material was PBMCs from blood, obtained on the day of vaccination. These receptors were collected from a man aged 45 to 65 who received an inactivated influenza vaccine.

Here the CDR3 reads CASTKSGGDKYYNEQFF. In DNA, the CDR3 is TGTGCCAGCACTAAGAGCGGGGGGGACAAATACTACAATGAGCAGTTCTTC. The chain carries TRBV28 and TRBJ2-1; 10 bases match TRBD2. CDR1 MDHEN and CDR2 SYDVKM come from the germline V gene. The V segment lost 7 bases and the J segment 3 bases; nucleotides outside the gene matches: 12. This CDR3 spans 17 amino acids.

The genes are TRBV7-9 and TRBJ2-2; possible D gene TRBD1, 6 bases. Germline V lookup: CDR1 SEHNR, CDR2 FQNEAQ (reference sequence). The ends were cut back, 4 bases at V and 6 bases at J, with 15 bases in the middle. The CDR3 consists of 15 residues. For the CDR3, the DNA is TGTGCCAGCAGCTCTTACAGGGTTCTATCCGGGGAGCTGTTTTTT. Translated: CASSSYRVLSGELFF.

DNA of the CDR3: TGTGCCAGCAGCCTAAAATGGGAGCAGTTCTTC. Protein product: CASSLKWEQFF. V gene TRBV7-2 combines with J gene TRBJ2-1, with D hard to call. Germline V CDR1 and CDR2: SGHTA, FQGNSA. Trimming removed 5 bases from V and 10 bases from J, with 9 bases in between. The CDR3 totals 11 residues.

The chain combines TRBV9 with TRBJ2-3; possibly TRBD2 for D (6 bases). The CDR3 is made up of 16 amino acids. Germline lookup yields CDR1 SGDLS and CDR2 YYNGEE. Trimming left V 3 bases short and J 1 base short, with 15 bases between. The CDR3 DNA reads TGTGCCAGCAGCGGCCCGGGGATAGCGGGCACAGATACGCAGTATTTT. Translation gives CASSGPGIAGTDTQYF.

This clonotype was detected many times. The chain has TRBV9 and TRBJ2-3; 8 nucleotides agree with TRBD2. CDR1 is SGDLS, CDR2 YYNGEE, per germline. The ends lost 0 bases at V and 2 bases at J; junction bases unmatched: 8. The CDR3 runs 17 residues. DNA of the CDR3: TGTGCCAGCAGCGTAGGGGTTTCGGGGGGGCACACAGATACGCAGTATTTT. Encoded protein: CASSVGVSGGHTDTQYF.

In this sample, this clonotype turned up a few times. The V and J genes are TRBV11-3 and TRBJ2-3, with a weak D call TRBD1 (6 bases). The CDR3 covers 16 residues. The ends were cut back, 5 bases at V and 8 bases at J, with 23 bases in the middle. The germline V gene encodes CDR1 SGHNT and CDR2 YENEEA. The CDR3 region is CASSHGRQTRGGTQYF. In DNA, the CDR3 is TGTGCCAGCAGCCACGGGCGGCAGACCAGGGGCGGTACGCAGTATTTT.

In this sample, this clonotype turned up a few times. This chain uses TRBV7-9 with TRBJ2-3; tentatively, D is TRBD1 or TRBD2 (5 bases each). The germline V and J ends were trimmed by 1 base and 0 bases, with 8 bases remaining between them. The CDR3 spans 15 residues. From germline, CDR1 is SEHNR and CDR2 FQNEAQ (reference sequence). The CDR3, as DNA: TGTGCCAGCAGCTTAGGAGGGGTCAGCACAGATACGCAGTATTTT. Protein: CASSLGGVSTDTQYF. The variable domain in full, with the rest retrieved from reference TRBV7-9 and TRBJ2-3, is DTGVSQNPRHKITKRGQNVTFRCDPISEHNRLYWYRQTLGQGPEFLTYFQNEAQLEKSRLLSDRFSAERPKGSFSTLEIQRTEQGDSAMYLCASSLGGVSTDTQYFGPGTRLTVL.

The V and J genes are TRBV28 and TRBJ1-1; TRBD1 matches 10 bases. This CDR3 is 16 amino acids long. The germline V gene encodes CDR1 MDHEN and CDR2 SYDVKM. V shed 4 bases and J 0 bases; nucleotides not matched to a gene: 5. The CDR3 sequence is CASSSSGTGVNTEAFF. The CDR3 DNA reads TGTGCCAGCAGTTCTTCCGGGACAGGGGTGAACACTGAAGCTTTCTTT.

This clonotype was seen only a few times. The chain combines TRBV5-1 with TRBJ1-1; D call uncertain. V was shortened by 0 bases and J by 1 base, with 7 bases between the two germline ends. Germline V CDR1 and CDR2: SGHRS, YFSETQ. The length of the CDR3 is 14 residues. In nucleotides, the CDR3 is TGCGCCAGCAGCTTGGACGCCCAGAACACTGAAGCTTTCTTT. Its translation is CASSLDAQNTEAFF.

The CDR3 coding sequence is TGTGCCAGCAGCTTTGCGACTGGGACGGACATTCAGTACTTC. Translated: CASSFATGTDIQYF. The chain uses TRBV7-2 and TRBJ2-4, with D possibly being TRBD1 or TRBD2 (5 bases each). Trimming left V 3 bases short and J 8 bases short, with 14 bases between. The CDR3 consists of 14 residues. Per the germline V gene, CDR1 is SGHTA and CDR2 is FQGNSA.

This chain joins TRBV4-3 and TRBJ1-4, with D unresolved. This CDR3 has 16 residues. The V end was cut by 0 bases, the J end by 3 bases, with 11 bases between. Germline V CDR1 and CDR2: LGHNA, YSLEER. CDR3 in amino acids: CASSQDPQDSNEKLFF. The CDR3 nucleotides read TGCGCCAGCAGCCAAGACCCCCAGGATTCTAATGAAAAACTGTTTTTT.

This clonotype was counted at least ten times. The CDR3 DNA is TGTGCCAGCAGCTTCCAAGCCGCATACAATGAGCAGTTCTTC. Amino acid sequence: CASSFQAAYNEQFF. The rearrangement links TRBV12-3 or TRBV12-4 to TRBJ2-1; D is undetermined. The CDR3 loop spans 14 amino acids. V gave up 6 bases and J gave up 4 bases, with 13 bases separating them.

The chain has TRBV11-2 and TRBJ2-7, with 8 bases that match TRBD2. This CDR3 is built from 17 residues. Germline V gives CDR1 SGHAT, CDR2 FQNNGV. After removal of 0 bases from V and 3 bases from J, the junction contained 10 bases not matched to a gene. The CDR3 region has the DNA TGTGCCAGCAGCTTAGATCTGGGAGCGGGGGAGTACTACGAGCAGTACTTC. It is translated as CASSLDLGAGEYYEQYF.

This clonotype occurred a few times. For the CDR3, the DNA is TGTGCCAGCAGCTTGATACGGGCAGAAGAGACCCAGTACTTC. Translating gives CASSLIRAEETQYF. The V and J genes are TRBV5-5 and TRBJ2-5; D gene uncertain. The CDR3 runs to 14 residues. V lost 1 base, J lost 3 bases, and 10 bases lay in between. Germline CDR1 reads SGHKS; CDR2 reads YYEKEE (reference sequence).

The rearrangement uses TRBV10-3 and TRBJ2-5; 12 bases fit TRBD2. J gave up 2 bases and V 4 bases, and 8 bases lay outside the gene matches. The CDR3 is 17 amino acids. Germline CDR1 is ENHRY and CDR2 is SYGVKD. The CDR3 bases are TGTGCCATCAGTGCCGGACTAGCGGGGACTAGTCAAGAGACCCAGTACTTC. This sequence encodes CAISAGLAGTSQETQYF.

This rearrangement joins TRBV20-1 to TRBJ2-1; tentatively, D is TRBD2 (6 bases). CDR1 and CDR2 from the germline V gene are DFQATT and SNEGSKA (reference sequence). Trimming cost V 0 bases and J 2 bases, with 14 bases left between them. The CDR3 loop spans 16 amino acids. The CDR3 DNA sequence: TGCAGTGCTAGAGAGAAAACGGGAGTTACCTACAATGAGCAGTTCTTC. Encoded protein: CSAREKTGVTYNEQFF.

This clonotype occurred a few times. The chain joins TRBV6-1 to TRBJ1-2, with 10 bases identical to TRBD1. CDR3 length equals 13 residues. Losses at the gene ends were 6 bases for V and 8 bases for J; bases not matched to a gene: 6. CDR1 and CDR2 (germline): MNHNS, SASEGT. CDR3: CASSRGQGIGYTF. CDR3 coding DNA: TGTGCCAGCAGCCGGGGACAGGGGATAGGCTACACCTTC.

This clonotype was seen only a few times. The V gene is TRBV14, the J gene TRBJ2-2; TRBD2 is a possible D gene (5 bases). The V and J ends lost 1 base and 1 base respectively, with 7 bases between them. Germline V gene data show CDR1 as SGHDN and CDR2 as FVKESK. The CDR3 is 15 residues long. CDR3 sequence (DNA): TGTGCCAGCAGCCAAGTAGCGAGGAACACCGGGGAGCTGTTTTTT. Translation: CASSQVARNTGELFF.

With respect to this clonotype: A much larger clone differs by one base, so this may be a read error. The chain links TRBV12-3 or TRBV12-4 to TRBJ1-1, with 10 nucleotides matching TRBD1. CDR3 length: 14 amino acids. In nucleotides, the CDR3 is TGTGCCAGCAGTTTCAACGGACAGGGGGTTGAAGCTTTATTT. Translating gives CASSFNGQGVEALF.